The rows below give T cell receptor beta chains drawn from one sample of a study of post-analysis software for immune sequencing data. TCRdb reprocessed the PCR reads via MiXCR and lists one record per CDR3 protein. The sample carries about half a million distinct CDR3 sequences, less than 45% recorded once. The sequenced sample was blood. These receptors originate from a girl under 18 with multiple sclerosis. CDR3s include the opening cysteine and the closing phenylalanine or tryptophan. D genes are given only for firm matches. Clone size appears in some rows only: once, few, many, or a class for an expanded clone.

>TRBJ2-1|TRBV12-5|-|-
TGTGCTAGTGGTGACTCCCCCAGGGGGGATGAGCAGTTCTTC
CASGDSPRGDEQFF
>TRBJ2-3|TRBV20-1|once|-
TGCAGTGCCATGAAGGGGAAGAGTACAGATACGCAGTATTTT
CSAMKGKSTDTQYF
>TRBJ2-7|TRBV27|few|TRBD1
TGTGCCAGCACACGGACAGGGGGCGTCTACGAGCAGTACTTC
CASTRTGGVYEQYF
>TRBJ2-7|TRBV10-3|-|TRBD2
TGTGCCATCAGTGAGTCGGGCGCTAGCGGGAGCGGTTGGCTCGAGCAGTACTTC
CAISESGASGSGWLEQYF
>TRBJ2-5|TRBV7-8|-|-
TGTGCCAGCAGCCCGCGGGACATGAGGGAGACCCAGTACTTC
CASSPRDMRETQYF
>TRBJ2-1|TRBV11-3|-|-
TGTGCCAGCAGCTTAGGGACCATAGGCCTCCTGGCAAATGAGCAGTTCTTC
CASSLGTIGLLANEQFF
>TRBJ2-1|TRBV7-2|-|TRBD1
TGTGCCAGCAGCTTTGGACAGGGGAATTTGGGTGAGCAGTTCTTC
CASSFGQGNLGEQFF
>TRBJ2-6|TRBV20-1|few|TRBD1
TGCAGTGCTAGAGATAGGCGGACAGGGGTAGTGGGGGCCAACGTCCTGACTTTC
CSARDRRTGVVGANVLTF
>TRBJ2-1|TRBV4-2|few|-
TGTGCCAGCAGCCAAGATCTAAGGGGGAATGAGCAGTTCTTC
CASSQDLRGNEQFF
>TRBJ2-1|TRBV5-4|-|TRBD2
TGTGCCACTCGACTAGCGGGAGTCTACAATGAGCAGTTCTTC
CATRLAGVYNEQFF
>TRBJ1-2|TRBV12-3/TRBV12-4|-|TRBD1
TGTGCCAGCAGATGGACAGGCCCCACACAACGGCTAGGCTACACCTTC
CASRWTGPTQRLGYTF
>TRBJ1-2|TRBV29-1|-|-
TGCAGCGTTGAAGGGGGGCACAACTATGGCTACACCTTC
CSVEGGHNYGYTF
>TRBJ2-7|TRBV20-1|-|-
TGCAGTGCTAGAGCGACGGTGGGGCAGGGGCGTTCCTACGAGCAGTACTTC
CSARATVGQGRSYEQYF
>TRBJ2-3|TRBV5-1|-|-
TGCGCCAGCAGCATGTTCGGGGTAACAGATACGCAGTATTTT
CASSMFGVTDTQYF
>TRBJ1-5|TRBV6-6|few|-
TGTGCCAGCAGCCCTCCGGGGAGCGGCAATCAGCCCCAGCATTTT
CASSPPGSGNQPQHF
>TRBJ1-1|TRBV5-1|-|TRBD1
TGCGCCAGCAGCTCTACAGGGGGCTGCACTGAAGCTTTCTTT
CASSSTGGCTEAFF
>TRBJ1-2|TRBV12-3/TRBV12-4|-|TRBD1
TGTGCCAGCACCTTAGACAGGGGGAACTATGGCTACACCTTC
CASTLDRGNYGYTF
>TRBJ2-1|TRBV12-3/TRBV12-4|once|TRBD2
TGTGCCAGCAGGGGGACTAGCGGGAGGACCGGCAATGAGCAGTTCTTC
CASRGTSGRTGNEQFF
>TRBJ2-1|TRBV20-1|-|TRBD2
TGCAGTGCTCCACTCCGACTAGCGGGAGCGAGGTCCTACAATGAGCAGTTCTTC
CSAPLRLAGARSYNEQFF
>TRBJ2-1|TRBV24-1|-|-
TGTGCCACCAGTGGGGGCCCAGGTCTCAATGAGCAGTTCTTC
CATSGGPGLNEQFF
>TRBJ2-7|TRBV20-1|-|-
TGCAGTGCCCACCGGCAAGGCCACGAGCAGTACTTC
CSAHRQGHEQYF
>TRBJ2-1|TRBV28|-|TRBD1
TGTGCCAGCAGACCGCAGGGGGCGGTCAATGAGCAGTTCTTC
CASRPQGAVNEQFF
>TRBJ2-1|TRBV10-2|few|-
TGCGCCAGCAGTGAGAACCCTAATCGGAGTAACAATGAGCAGTTCTTC
CASSENPNRSNNEQFF
>TRBJ2-7|TRBV21-1|few|-
TGTGCCAGCAAAGCCCTCCCCGCGGACAGGTCCTCCTACGAGCAGTACTTC
CASKALPADRSSYEQYF
>TRBJ2-7|TRBV29-1|many|TRBD1
TGCAGCGTTGGGACAGGGGACACCTACGAGCAGTACTTC
CSVGTGDTYEQYF
>TRBJ2-1|TRBV25-1|-|TRBD2
TGTGCCAGCACCCCCGGACTAGCGCACAATGAGCAGTTCTTC
CASTPGLAHNEQFF
>TRBJ2-5|TRBV7-7|few|-
TGTGCTAGCAGCTCCGCCGGAGTGACAAGTCGGAAGTACTTC
CASSSAGVTSRKYF
>TRBJ1-2|TRBV5-1|few|TRBD1
TGCGCCAGCAGCGGTAGACAGGGGATGTACTATGGCTACACCTTC
CASSGRQGMYYGYTF
>TRBJ2-1|TRBV6-2/TRBV6-3|-|-
TGTGCCAGCAGTTATGCTGGATACAATGAGCAGTTCTTC
CASSYAGYNEQFF
>TRBJ2-1|TRBV4-3|few|TRBD2
TGCGCCAGCAGCTCTGTGGGGACTAGGGGGGGTGAGCAGTTCTTC
CASSSVGTRGGEQFF
>TRBJ2-2|TRBV5-1|-|-
TGCGCCAGCAGCTTCCGGAACACGAACACCGGGGAGCTGTTTTTT
CASSFRNTNTGELFF
>TRBJ1-2|TRBV5-1|few|-
TGCGCCAGCGCCCCAGGGAAAAACTATGGCTACACCTTC
CASAPGKNYGYTF
>TRBJ2-2|TRBV6-5|-|TRBD2
TGTACCAGCAGACGCAAACTAGCGGGAGCACACGGGGAGCTGTTTTTT
CTSRRKLAGAHGELFF
>TRBJ2-7|TRBV5-1|few|TRBD1
TGCGCCAGCGAATTTGGGACAGGGTCCTACGAGCAGTACTTC
CASEFGTGSYEQYF
>TRBJ1-4|TRBV12-3/TRBV12-4|-|TRBD1
TGTGCCAGCAGCCCAATAGCTAGGAGACAGGGGGCAGGTGAAAAACTGTTTTTT
CASSPIARRQGAGEKLFF
>TRBJ2-1|TRBV5-1|once|-
TGCGCCATCTTCGCGGGAGAGCAGTTCTTC
CAIFAGEQFF
>TRBJ2-1|TRBV6-5|few|-
TGTGCCAGCACCAAGAGGGTGGAGGCCTCCTCGGGGGAGCAGTTCTTC
CASTKRVEASSGEQFF
>TRBJ2-1|TRBV6-5|-|-
TGTGTCAGCAGTCCTCAGGGACACTACAATGAGCAGTTCTTC
CVSSPQGHYNEQFF
>TRBJ1-2|TRBV15|-|-
TGTGCCACCAGCAGGGGGGGAGGCTATGGCTACACCTTC
CATSRGGGYGYTF
>TRBJ1-2|TRBV7-9|few|TRBD1
TGTGCCAGCAGCTTAGTGGGTCGTGGACAGGGGTTTAACTATGGCTACACCTTC
CASSLVGRGQGFNYGYTF
>TRBJ1-5|TRBV11-2|-|-
TGTGCCAGCAGCTTAGAATGGCCCGGGACTTCCAATCAGCCCCAGCATTTT
CASSLEWPGTSNQPQHF
>TRBJ1-1|TRBV25-1|-|-
TGTGCCAGCAGTGACCGGTTCGGGGACACTGAAGCTTTCTTT
CASSDRFGDTEAFF
>TRBJ2-5|TRBV15|-|TRBD2
TGTGCCACCAGCAGAGCCCGCGCTAGCGGACAAGAGACCCAGTACTTC
CATSRARASGQETQYF
>TRBJ2-7|TRBV7-2|-|TRBD2
TGTGCCAGCAGCATAGCGGGGATCTACTCCGAGCAGTACTTC
CASSIAGIYSEQYF
>TRBJ1-1|TRBV10-3|-|-
TGTGCCATCAGTGAGTCGATGGCAGCCGAAGCTTTCTTT
CAISESMAAEAFF
>TRBJ2-7|TRBV5-1|-|TRBD2
TGCGCCAGCAGCCCAGGACAGGTCCCGATAGCGGGAGCGTACGAGCAGTACTTC
CASSPGQVPIAGAYEQYF
>TRBJ2-1|TRBV15|few|TRBD2
TGTGCCACCAGCGGTATAGCGGGACCCTACAATGAGCAGTTCTTC
CATSGIAGPYNEQFF
>TRBJ1-2|TRBV20-1|once|-
TGCAGTGCTAGAGAGGGGGCAGGGGAAGAGGGTACCTATGGCTACACCTTC
CSAREGAGEEGTYGYTF
>TRBJ1-1|TRBV15|-|-
TGTGCCACCAGCAGAGAAGCGCGGGATACTGAAGCTTTCTTT
CATSREARDTEAFF
>TRBJ2-3|TRBV3-1|-|-
TGTGCCAGCAGCCCGGGGGGCCACCCGGCAGATACGCAGTATTTT
CASSPGGHPADTQYF
>TRBJ2-3|TRBV7-2|few|TRBD2
TGTGCCAGCAGCTCAGGGCCCGGGAGGGTAGATACGCAGTATTTT
CASSSGPGRVDTQYF
>TRBJ1-1|TRBV20-1|-|-
TGCAGTGCTAGGGACCTCATGAACACTGAAGCTTTCTTT
CSARDLMNTEAFF
>TRBJ1-5|TRBV7-8|-|TRBD1
TGTGCCAGCAGCTTAGTGGGGGGACAGAGTAATCAGCCCCAGCATTTT
CASSLVGGQSNQPQHF
>TRBJ2-7|TRBV28|once|-
TGTGCCAGCGGGGGGTGGGGAGGAGAGCAGTACTTC
CASGGWGGEQYF
>TRBJ2-4|TRBV9|-|-
TGTGCCAGCAGCCCTAGTTGGGAGGTCCACATTCAGTACTTC
CASSPSWEVHIQYF
>TRBJ2-4|TRBV10-3|few|TRBD2
TGTGCCATCAGTGCCGGGACTAGCGGGACCTCCGGAAACATTCAGTACTTC
CAISAGTSGTSGNIQYF
>TRBJ1-1|TRBV9|-|-
TGTGCCAGCAGCGAGGACCCTCGGGACACTGAAGCTTTCTTT
CASSEDPRDTEAFF
>TRBJ1-2|TRBV28|-|TRBD1
TGTGCCAGCAGTTCCCCGGACAGGAACTATGGCTACACCTTC
CASSSPDRNYGYTF
>TRBJ1-6|TRBV25-1|-|TRBD1
TGTGCCAGCAGTGAATATGATGGGACAGGGGGCAATTCACCCCTCCACTTT
CASSEYDGTGGNSPLHF